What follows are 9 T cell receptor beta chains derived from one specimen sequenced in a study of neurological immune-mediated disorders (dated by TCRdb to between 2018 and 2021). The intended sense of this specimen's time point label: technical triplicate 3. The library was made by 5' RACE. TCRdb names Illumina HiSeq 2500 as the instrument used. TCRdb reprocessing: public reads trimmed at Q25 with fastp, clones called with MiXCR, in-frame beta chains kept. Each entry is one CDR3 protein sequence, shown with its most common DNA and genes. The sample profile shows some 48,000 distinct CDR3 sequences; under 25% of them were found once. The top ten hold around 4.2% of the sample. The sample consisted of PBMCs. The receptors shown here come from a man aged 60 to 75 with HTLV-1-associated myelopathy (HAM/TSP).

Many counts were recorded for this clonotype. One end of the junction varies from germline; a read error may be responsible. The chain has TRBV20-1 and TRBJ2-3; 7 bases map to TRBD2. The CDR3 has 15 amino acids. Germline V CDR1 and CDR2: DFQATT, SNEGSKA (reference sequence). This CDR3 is CSALMGETSIDTQYF. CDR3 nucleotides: TGCAGTGCGCTGATGGGGGAGACTAGCATAGATACGCAGTATTTT.

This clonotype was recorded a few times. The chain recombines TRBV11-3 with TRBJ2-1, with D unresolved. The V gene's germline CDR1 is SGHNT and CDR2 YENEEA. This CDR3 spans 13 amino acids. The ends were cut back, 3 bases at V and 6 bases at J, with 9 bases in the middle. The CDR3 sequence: CASSFVGPNEQFF. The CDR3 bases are TGTGCCAGCAGCTTCGTCGGGCCCAATGAGCAGTTCTTC. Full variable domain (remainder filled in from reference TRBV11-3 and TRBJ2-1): EAGVVQSPRYKIIEKKQPVAFWCNPISGHNTLYWYLQNLGQGPELLIRYENEEAVDDSQLPKDRFSAERLKGVDSTLKIQPAELGDSAVYLCASSFVGPNEQFFGPGTRLTVL.

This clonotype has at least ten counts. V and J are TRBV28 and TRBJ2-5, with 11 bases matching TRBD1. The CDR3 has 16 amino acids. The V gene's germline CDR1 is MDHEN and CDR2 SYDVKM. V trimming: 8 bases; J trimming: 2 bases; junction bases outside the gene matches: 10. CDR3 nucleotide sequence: TGTGCCAGCGGAATCCGGGACAGGGGGATTCAAGAGACCCAGTACTTC. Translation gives CASGIRDRGIQETQYF.

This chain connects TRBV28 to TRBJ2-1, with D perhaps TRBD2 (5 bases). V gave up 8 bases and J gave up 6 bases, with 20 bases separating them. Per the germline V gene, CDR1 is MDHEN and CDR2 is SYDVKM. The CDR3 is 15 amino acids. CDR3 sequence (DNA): TGTGCCAGCGGGCCCCCGGGGAGTACTAGCAATGAGCAGTTCTTC. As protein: CASGPPGSTSNEQFF.

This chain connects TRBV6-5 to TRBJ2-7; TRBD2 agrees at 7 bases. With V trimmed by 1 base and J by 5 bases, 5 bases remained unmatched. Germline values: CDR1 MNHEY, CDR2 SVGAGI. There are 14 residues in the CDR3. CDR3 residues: CASSYFAGRDEQYF. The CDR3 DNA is TGTGCCAGCAGTTACTTTGCAGGGAGGGACGAGCAGTACTTC.

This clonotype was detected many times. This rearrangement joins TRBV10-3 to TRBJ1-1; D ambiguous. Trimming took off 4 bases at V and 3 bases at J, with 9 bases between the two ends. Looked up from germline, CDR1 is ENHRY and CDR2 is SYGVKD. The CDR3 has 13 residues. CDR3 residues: CAISVRLDTEAFF. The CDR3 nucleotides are TGTGCCATCAGTGTGCGGTTAGACACTGAAGCTTTCTTT.

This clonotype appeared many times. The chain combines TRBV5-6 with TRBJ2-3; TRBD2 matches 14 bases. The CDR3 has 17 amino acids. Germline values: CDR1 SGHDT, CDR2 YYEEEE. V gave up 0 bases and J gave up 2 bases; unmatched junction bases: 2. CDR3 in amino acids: CASSLGLAGGNTDTQYF. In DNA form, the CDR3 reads TGTGCCAGCAGCTTGGGACTAGCGGGAGGGAACACAGATACGCAGTATTTT.

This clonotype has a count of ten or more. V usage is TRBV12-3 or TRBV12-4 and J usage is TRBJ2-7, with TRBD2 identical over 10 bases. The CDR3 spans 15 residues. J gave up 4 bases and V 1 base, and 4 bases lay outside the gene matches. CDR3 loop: CASSLGGLAAYEQYF. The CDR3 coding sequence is TGTGCCAGCAGTTTAGGCGGACTAGCGGCGTACGAGCAGTACTTC.

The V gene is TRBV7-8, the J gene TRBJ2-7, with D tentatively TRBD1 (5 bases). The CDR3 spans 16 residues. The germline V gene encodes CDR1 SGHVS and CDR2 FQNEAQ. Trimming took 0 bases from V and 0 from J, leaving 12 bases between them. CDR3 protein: CASSLASGSGSYEQYF. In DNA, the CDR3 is TGTGCCAGCAGCTTAGCGTCAGGGTCGGGCTCCTACGAGCAGTACTTC.